This entry lists 2 T cell receptor beta chains sequenced from one sample in a study of beta chain features in type 1 diabetes. Investigators reverse transcribed all isolated RNA, so they sequenced expressed TCRB transcripts. Only in-frame clones appear in the TCRdb table, and some are missing; sequencing was by immunoSEQ multiplex PCR. This table has hundreds of thousands of clones, roughly 12% appearing once. Sample: naive CD4+ T cells from blood. Receptors originate from a man between 18 and 35 years old in good health.

The V call is TRBV6-6, the J call TRBJ2-3; 7 bases align to TRBD2. Trimming at V came to 5 bases and at J to 11 bases, leaving 16 bases not matched to a gene. Germline V CDR1 and CDR2: MNHNY, SVGAGI (reference sequence). The CDR3 has 15 amino acids. CDR3 in amino acids: CASSDLAATRSGQYF. In DNA, the CDR3 is TGTGCCAGCAGTGATCTAGCGGCTACCAGATCAGGGCAGTATTTT.

This clone has a handful of counts. The rearrangement uses TRBV7-2 and TRBJ2-1, with TRBD1 as a possible D gene (6 bases). The CDR3 sequence is 13 residues long. V lost 7 bases and J 4 bases, leaving 11 bases between the germline ends. From germline, CDR1 is SGHTA and CDR2 FQGNSA. The CDR3 nucleotides are TGTGCCAGCACCAGGGACAATTACAATGAGCAGTTCTTC. This translates into CASTRDNYNEQFF.